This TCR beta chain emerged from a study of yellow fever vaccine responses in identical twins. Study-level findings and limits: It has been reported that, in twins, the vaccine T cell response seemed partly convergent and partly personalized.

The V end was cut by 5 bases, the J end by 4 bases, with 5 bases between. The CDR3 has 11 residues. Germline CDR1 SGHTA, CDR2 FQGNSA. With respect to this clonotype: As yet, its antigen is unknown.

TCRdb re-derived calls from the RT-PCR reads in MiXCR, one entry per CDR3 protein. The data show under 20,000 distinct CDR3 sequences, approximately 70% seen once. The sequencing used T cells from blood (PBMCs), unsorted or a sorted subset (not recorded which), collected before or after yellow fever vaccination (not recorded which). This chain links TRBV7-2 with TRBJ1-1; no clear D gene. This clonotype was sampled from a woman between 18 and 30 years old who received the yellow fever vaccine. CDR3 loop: CASSRATEAFF. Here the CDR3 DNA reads TGTGCCAGCAGCCGGGCCACTGAAGCTTTCTTT.